This TCR beta chain derives from a study of blood T cell repertoires in COVID-19. Study-level information: Acute and convalescent COVID-19 samples came from the United States, Italy and Spain. PBMCs, B-cell-depleted T cells, or T cells provided the cDNA or gDNA that made up the material.

The trim removed 1 base at V and 0 bases at J, leaving 6 bases unmatched. Germline CDR1 LGHDT, CDR2 YNNKEL (reference sequence). This CDR3 contains 17 residues. Methods used by the authors: Amplification from reference gene primers served as the basis for estimated nucleated cell counts. The protocol was immunoSEQ multiplex PCR, while the TCRdb copy is restricted to in-frame clones and leaves out a portion. V and J calls and clone size are as listed in that table; D and trimming were resolved from the DNA. The sample has about 69,000 clones, 80% to 85% seen once. The sample holds a few counts of this clone.

This chain connects TRBV3-1 (or the pseudogene TRBV3-2) to TRBJ1-3; 7 nucleotides line up with TRBD1. This TCR was recovered from a woman older than 75 with acute or convalescent COVID-19. The sequencing sample was made of peripheral blood. The CDR3 DNA reads as TGTGCCAGCAGCCAAGGGGCAGGGGGTTTCTCTGGAAACACCATATATTTT. It yields the protein CASSQGAGGFSGNTIYF.